This TCR beta chain was obtained from a study of T cell responses to AZD1222 COVID-19 vaccine. Overall study results and limits: The reported proportion of spike-specific TCRs targeting unmutated variant regions was nearly half. No day 14 peak samples; only post-peak repertoires were characterized. Seropositive status at baseline applied to only a handful of AZD1222 recipients. Females made up more of the donors, who were largely white British, and clonal diversity may have come out too low.

The CDR3 is made up of 14 amino acids. CDR1 is SNHLY and CDR2 is FYNNEI in the germline V gene. Deletions cut 6 bases from V and 2 bases from J, with 8 bases between. About this clone: The antigen is undetermined.

Using immunoSEQ multiplex PCR, the repertoire was profiled, and TCRdb retains in-frame clones only, with some absent. Here the sample spans around 190,000 clones, roughly 88% being singletons. The rearrangement links TRBV2 to TRBJ1-6; no firm D call. The source of this sequence is an adult who received the AZD1222 COVID-19 vaccine. The starting material was peripheral blood, obtained 28 days after the second AZD1222 dose. The DNA for the CDR3 is TGTGCCAGCAGCCGGGAAACCTATAATTCACCCCTCCACTTT. It yields the protein CASSRETYNSPLHF.